This T cell receptor beta chain was documented in a study of blood T cell repertoires in COVID-19. Looking at the study overall: T cells, B-cell-depleted T cells, or PBMCs supplied cDNA or gDNA.

The repertoire was sequenced with immunoSEQ multiplex PCR; TCRdb's copy has only in-frame clones and lacks some. The data contain approximately 290,000 clones, approximately 90% of them singletons. V dropped 7 bases and J dropped 5; count of bases not matched to a gene: 7. The V gene's germline CDR1 is MNHNY and CDR2 SVGAGI (reference sequence). The CDR3 sequence is 15 residues long. The V gene is TRBV6-6, the J gene TRBJ2-2; 10 bases match TRBD2. The sequenced sample was peripheral blood. This TCR was recovered from a man aged 25 to 40 with acute or convalescent COVID-19. CDR3 nucleotides: TGTGCCAGCATTCGGGCTAGCGGGAGAACCGGGGAGCTGTTTTTT. Translating it yields CASIRASGRTGELFF.